This T cell receptor (beta chain) appears in the sequencing data of a study of blood T cells in healthy people across ages. Study-level background: About one barcoded beta molecule per two T cells was the capture yield of template switching.

Together with a sample-barcoded 5' primer, a J-beta primer mix was included in a second PCR lasting roughly 6 to 12 cycles. TCRdb fed the 5' RACE reads into MiXCR, producing one record per CDR3 protein. The table shows more than 1,400,000 distinct CDR3 sequences, with roughly 45% occurring only once. With each sample, at least 6 micrograms of total RNA were extracted. Germline trimming cut 3 bases from V and 7 bases from J; bases unmatched to any gene: 5. The CDR3 contains 13 residues. Germline V CDR1 and CDR2: DFQATT, SNEGSKA (reference sequence). This chain joins TRBV20-1 and TRBJ1-5; TRBD1 aligns across 8 bases. The source is a young woman in good health. The sample consisted of blood. The CDR3 loop is CSARADRGQPQHF. The CDR3 DNA reads TGCAGTGCTAGGGCCGACAGGGGCCAGCCCCAGCATTTT.